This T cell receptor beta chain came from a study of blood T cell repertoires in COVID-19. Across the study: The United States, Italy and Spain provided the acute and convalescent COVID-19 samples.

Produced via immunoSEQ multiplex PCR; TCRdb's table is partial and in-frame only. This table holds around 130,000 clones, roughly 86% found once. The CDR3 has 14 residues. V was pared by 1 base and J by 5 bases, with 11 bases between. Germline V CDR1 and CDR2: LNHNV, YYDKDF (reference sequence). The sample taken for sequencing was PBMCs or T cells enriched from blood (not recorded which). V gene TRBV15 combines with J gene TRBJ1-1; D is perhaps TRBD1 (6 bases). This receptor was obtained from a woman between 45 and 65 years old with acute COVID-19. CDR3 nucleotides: TGTGCCACCAGCAGAGTGAGGGGGATGACTGAAGCTTTCTTT. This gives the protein CATSRVRGMTEAFF.